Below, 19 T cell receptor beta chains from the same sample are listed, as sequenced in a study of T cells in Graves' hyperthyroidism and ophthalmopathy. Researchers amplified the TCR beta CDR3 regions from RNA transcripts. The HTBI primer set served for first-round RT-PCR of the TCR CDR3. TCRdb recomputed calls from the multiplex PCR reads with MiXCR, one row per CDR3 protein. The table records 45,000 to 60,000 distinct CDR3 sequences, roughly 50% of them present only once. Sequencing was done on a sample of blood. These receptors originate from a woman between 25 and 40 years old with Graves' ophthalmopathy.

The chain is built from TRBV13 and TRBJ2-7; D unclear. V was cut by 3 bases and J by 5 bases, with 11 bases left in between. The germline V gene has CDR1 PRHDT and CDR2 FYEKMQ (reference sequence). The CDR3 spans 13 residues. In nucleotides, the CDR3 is TGTGCCAGCAGCTTTGGGCCTAAAAACGAGCAGTACTTC. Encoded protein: CASSFGPKNEQYF.

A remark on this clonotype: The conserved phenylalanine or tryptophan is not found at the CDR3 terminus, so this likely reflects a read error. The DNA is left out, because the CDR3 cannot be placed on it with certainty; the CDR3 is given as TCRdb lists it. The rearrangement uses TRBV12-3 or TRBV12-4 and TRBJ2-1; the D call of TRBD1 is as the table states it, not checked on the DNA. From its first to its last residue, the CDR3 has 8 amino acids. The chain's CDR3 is CASSLVGG.

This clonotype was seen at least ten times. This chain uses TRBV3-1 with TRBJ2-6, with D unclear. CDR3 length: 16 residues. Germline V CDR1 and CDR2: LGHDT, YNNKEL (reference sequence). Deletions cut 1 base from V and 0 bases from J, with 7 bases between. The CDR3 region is CASSQVLISGANVLTF. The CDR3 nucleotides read TGTGCCAGCAGCCAAGTACTGATCTCTGGGGCCAACGTCCTGACTTTC.

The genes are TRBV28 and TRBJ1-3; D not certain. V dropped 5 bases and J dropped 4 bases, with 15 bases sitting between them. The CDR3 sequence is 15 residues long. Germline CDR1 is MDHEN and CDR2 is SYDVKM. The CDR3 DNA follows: TGTGCCAGCAGTCCCCAGAAAGATGGAGGAAACACCATATATTTT. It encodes CASSPQKDGGNTIYF. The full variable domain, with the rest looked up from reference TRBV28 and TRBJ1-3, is DVKVTQSSRYLVKRTGEKVFLECVQDMDHENMFWYRQDPGLGLRLIYFSYDVKMKEKGDIPEGYSVSREKKERFSLILESASTNQTSMYLCASSPQKDGGNTIYFGEGSWLTVV.

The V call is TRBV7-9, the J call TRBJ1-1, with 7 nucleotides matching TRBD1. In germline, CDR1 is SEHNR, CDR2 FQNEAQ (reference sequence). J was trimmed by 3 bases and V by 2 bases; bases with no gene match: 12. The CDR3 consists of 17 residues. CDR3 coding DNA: TGTGCCAGCAGCTTAAATTACAATGAGCAGGGGGACACTGAAGCTTTCTTT. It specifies CASSLNYNEQGDTEAFF.

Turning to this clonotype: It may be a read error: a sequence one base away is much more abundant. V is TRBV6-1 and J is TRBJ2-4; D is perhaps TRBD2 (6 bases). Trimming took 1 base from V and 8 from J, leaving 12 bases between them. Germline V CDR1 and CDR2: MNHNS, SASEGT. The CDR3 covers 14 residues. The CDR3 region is CASSEGRDADIQYF. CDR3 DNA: TGTGCCAGCAGTGAAGGGAGGGACGCAGACATTCAGTACTTC.

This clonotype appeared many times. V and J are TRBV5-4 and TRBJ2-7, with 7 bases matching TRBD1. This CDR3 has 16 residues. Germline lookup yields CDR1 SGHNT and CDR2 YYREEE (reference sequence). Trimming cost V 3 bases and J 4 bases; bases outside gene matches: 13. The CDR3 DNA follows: TGTGCCAGCAGCTCGACAGGGTGGTTAGCATCGTACGAGCAGTACTTC. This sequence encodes CASSSTGWLASYEQYF.

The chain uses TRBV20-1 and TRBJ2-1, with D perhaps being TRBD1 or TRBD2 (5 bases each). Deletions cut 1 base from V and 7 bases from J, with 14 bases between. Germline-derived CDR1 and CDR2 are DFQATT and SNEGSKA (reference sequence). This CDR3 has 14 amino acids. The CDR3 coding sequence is TGCAGTGCTAGAGCTGGGCAGGGAGCAAATGAGCAGTTCTTC. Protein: CSARAGQGANEQFF.

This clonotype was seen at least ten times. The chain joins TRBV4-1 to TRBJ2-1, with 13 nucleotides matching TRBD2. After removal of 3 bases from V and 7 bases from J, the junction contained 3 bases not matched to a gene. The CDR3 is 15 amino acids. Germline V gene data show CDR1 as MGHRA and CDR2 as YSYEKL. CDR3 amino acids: CASSQGGLAGNEQFF. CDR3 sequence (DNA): TGCGCCAGCAGCCAGGGGGGACTAGCGGGGAATGAGCAGTTCTTC.

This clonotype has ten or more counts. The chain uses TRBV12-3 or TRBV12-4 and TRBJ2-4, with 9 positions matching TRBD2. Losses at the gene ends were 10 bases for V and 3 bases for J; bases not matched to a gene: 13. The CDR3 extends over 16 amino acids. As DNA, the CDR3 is TGTGCCAACCCCAAGGGCGGGAGGGCTCTCAAAAACATTCAGTACTTC. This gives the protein CANPKGGRALKNIQYF.

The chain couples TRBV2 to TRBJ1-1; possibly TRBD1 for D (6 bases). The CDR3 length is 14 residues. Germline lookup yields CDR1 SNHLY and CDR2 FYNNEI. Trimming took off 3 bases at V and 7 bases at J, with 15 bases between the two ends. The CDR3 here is CASSESGGASEAFF. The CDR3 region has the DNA TGTGCCAGCAGTGAGTCGGGGGGGGCGAGTGAAGCTTTCTTT.

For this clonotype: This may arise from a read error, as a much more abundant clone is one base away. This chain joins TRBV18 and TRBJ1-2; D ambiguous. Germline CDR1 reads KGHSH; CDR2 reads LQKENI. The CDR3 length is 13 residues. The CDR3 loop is CASLPEVSSRYTF. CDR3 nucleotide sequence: TGTGCCAGCTTACCAGAAGTAAGCTCTCGCTACACCTTC.

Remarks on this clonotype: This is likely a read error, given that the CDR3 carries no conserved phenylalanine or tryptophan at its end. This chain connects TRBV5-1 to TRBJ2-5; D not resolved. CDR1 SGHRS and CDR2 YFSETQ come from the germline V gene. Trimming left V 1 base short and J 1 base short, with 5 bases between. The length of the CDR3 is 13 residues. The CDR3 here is CASSLQSQETQYC. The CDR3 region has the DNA TGCGCCAGCAGCTTGCAGTCCCAAGAGACCCAGTACTGC.

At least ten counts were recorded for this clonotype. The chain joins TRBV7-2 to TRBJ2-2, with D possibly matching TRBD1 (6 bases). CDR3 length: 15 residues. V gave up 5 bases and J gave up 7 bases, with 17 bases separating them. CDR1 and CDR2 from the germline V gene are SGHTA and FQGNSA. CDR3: CASSRNRVIVGELFF. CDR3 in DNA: TGTGCCAGCAGCCGAAACAGGGTTATCGTCGGGGAGCTGTTTTTT.

CDR3 amino acids: CASSSLGGLPLHF. CDR3 nucleotide sequence: TGTGCCAGCAGTAGCTTAGGGGGATTACCCCTCCACTTT. The rearrangement uses TRBV6-5 and TRBJ1-6; perhaps TRBD1 as D (6 bases). Germline V gene data show CDR1 as MNHEY and CDR2 as SVGAGI. The CDR3 consists of 13 residues. Trimming removed 5 bases from V and 12 bases from J, with 14 bases in between.

Written as DNA, the CDR3 is TGTGCCAGCAGCCCCGGGACAGGGGGCGCGACACCCCTCCACTTT. Protein sequence: CASSPGTGGATPLHF. The chain combines TRBV7-9 with TRBJ1-6; 12 bases match TRBD1. This CDR3 has 15 residues. The V and J ends lost 5 bases and 11 bases, in that order; junction bases with no gene match: 7. The germline V gene encodes CDR1 SEHNR and CDR2 FQNEAQ (reference sequence). Full variable domain (outside the CDR3, taken from reference TRBV7-9 and TRBJ1-6): DTGVSQNPRHKITKRGQNVTFRCDPISEHNRLYWYRQTLGQGPEFLTYFQNEAQLEKSRLLSDRFSAERPKGSFSTLEIQRTEQGDSAMYLCASSPGTGGATPLHFGNGTRLTVT.

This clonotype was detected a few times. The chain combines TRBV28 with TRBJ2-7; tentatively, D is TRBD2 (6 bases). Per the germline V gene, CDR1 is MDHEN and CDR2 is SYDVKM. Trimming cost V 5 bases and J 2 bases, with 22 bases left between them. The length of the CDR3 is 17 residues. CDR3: CASSKGHGWGGTYEQYF. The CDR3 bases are TGTGCCAGCAGTAAAGGCCATGGGTGGGGCGGGACCTACGAGCAGTACTTC.

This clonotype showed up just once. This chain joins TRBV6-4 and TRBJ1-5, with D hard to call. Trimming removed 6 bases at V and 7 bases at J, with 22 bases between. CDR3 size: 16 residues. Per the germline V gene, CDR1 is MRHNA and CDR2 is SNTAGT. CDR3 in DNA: TGTGCCAGCAGAAAAGGTAGGGCAGGCCCATACCAGCCCCAGCATTTT. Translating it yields CASRKGRAGPYQPQHF.

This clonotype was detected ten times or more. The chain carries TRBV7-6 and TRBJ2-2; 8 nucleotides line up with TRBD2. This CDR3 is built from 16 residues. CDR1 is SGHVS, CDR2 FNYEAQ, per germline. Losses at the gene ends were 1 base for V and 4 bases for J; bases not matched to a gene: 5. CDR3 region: CASSLGTSGITGELFF. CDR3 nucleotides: TGTGCCAGCAGCTTAGGTACTAGCGGTATCACCGGGGAGCTGTTTTTT.